This TCR beta chain was recovered during a study of T cell repertoires in cytomegalovirus infection. Study background: From public TCR beta signatures came an indication of both CMV infection and matching HLA type. Study observations and caveats: Public TCR beta family frequency separated CMV-and-HLA carriers, including in an independent cohort.

On this clonotype: Its antigen is undetermined.

The CDR3 is made up of 15 amino acids. J gave up 6 bases and V 2 bases, and 7 bases lay outside the gene matches. TCRdb ran MiXCR on the reads and lists one entry per CDR3 protein. The table records approximately 770,000 distinct CDR3 sequences, 29% of them present only once. The V call is TRBV12-3 or TRBV12-4, the J call TRBJ2-3; 8 bases align to TRBD1. The TCR sequence derives from a human donor in good health (CMV status not recorded). Some clones in this sample may be carry-over from other donors' samples. The sequencing here drew on cultured CD8+ T cells from PBMCs, taken from culture after CMV antigen stimulation. The CDR3 loop is CASSLLGQGADTQYF. Written as DNA, the CDR3 is TGTGCCAGCAGTTTACTGGGGCAGGGGGCTGATACGCAGTATTTT.